This entry is about one T cell receptor beta chain. Its antigen is still unknown. This sample is drawn from a study of cytomegalovirus exposure and HLA in healthy donors. The data were produced by immunoSEQ multiplex PCR, yet TCRdb's version contains in-frame clones alone and is incomplete. Among tens of thousands of clones listed, roughly 90% were seen once. General study points: Most TCR sequences proved rare, with some public TCRs found in many donors. Altogether, more than 150 TCR beta chains were recorded as cytomegalovirus-associated.

Germline loops: CDR1 SGHDT, CDR2 YYEEEE. The CDR3 loop spans 14 amino acids. V lost 2 bases, J lost 6 bases, and 12 bases lay in between. The TCR was taken from a man in his late teens or twenties in good health and CMV-seronegative. The sample comprised PBMCs. V is TRBV5-6 and J is TRBJ2-1; D might be TRBD2 (6 bases). The CDR3 coding sequence is TGTGCCAGCAGCTTAAGGCGGGACCTCAATGAGCAGTTCTTC. This translates into CASSLRRDLNEQFF. Based on the CDR3 plus reference TRBV5-6 and TRBJ2-1, the full variable domain is DAGVTQSPTHLIKTRGQQVTLRCSPKSGHDTVSWYQQALGQGPQFIFQYYEEEERQRGNFPDRFSGHQFPNYSSELNVNALLLGDSALYLCASSLRRDLNEQFFGPGTRLTVL.